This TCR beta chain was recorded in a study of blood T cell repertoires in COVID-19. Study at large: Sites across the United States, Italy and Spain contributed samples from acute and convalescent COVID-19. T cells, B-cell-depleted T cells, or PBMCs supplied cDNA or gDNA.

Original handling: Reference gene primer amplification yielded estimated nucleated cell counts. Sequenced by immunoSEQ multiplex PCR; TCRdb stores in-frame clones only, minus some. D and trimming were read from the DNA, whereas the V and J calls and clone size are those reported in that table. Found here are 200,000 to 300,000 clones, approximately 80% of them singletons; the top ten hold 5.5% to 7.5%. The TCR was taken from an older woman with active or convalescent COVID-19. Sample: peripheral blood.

CDR3 coding DNA: TGTGCCAGCTGTCGGGACTCCGGCGGTGAAGCTTTCTTT. It yields the protein CASCRDSGGEAFF. The chain has TRBV6-5 and TRBJ1-1, with D maybe TRBD1 (5 bases). There are 13 residues in the CDR3. From germline, CDR1 is MNHEY and CDR2 SVGAGI. Trimming left V 8 bases short and J 7 bases short, with 17 bases between.